The T cell receptor (beta chain) under discussion was sequenced for a study of metastatic and nonmetastatic thyroid tumors. On the study more broadly: Peripheral blood and tumor or nodule samples from malignant and benign thyroid patients were compared. Regarding the study as a whole: A significant increase in TCR beta diversity was reportedly seen in malignant thyroid tumors relative to benign nodules, in blood and tumor.

MiXCR re-clonotyped the PCR reads for TCRdb. The sample lists about 70,000 clones; 18% were seen once. This CDR3 is built from 14 residues. V was pared by 4 bases and J by 5 bases, with 3 bases of the junction left unmatched. Germline V gene data show CDR1 as SGHTS and CDR2 as YDEGEE. This clone was recorded many times. Antigen unknown. No patient received treatment before thyroid surgery. Sequenced: blood. The clonotype comes from a female donor with papillary thyroid cancer or a benign thyroid nodule (not recorded which). Some clones in this sample may be carry-over from other donors' samples. The chain employs TRBV5-8 and TRBJ2-3, with 11 nucleotides matching TRBD2. The chain's CDR3 is CASSRGLAEDTQYF. The DNA for the CDR3 is TGTGCCAGCAGCCGGGGACTAGCGGAAGATACGCAGTATTTT.